This entry describes one TCR beta chain. The data derive from a study of control samples from healthy donors and cancer patients. Profiling relied on immunoSEQ multiplex PCR, and the TCRdb table lists in-frame clones only, not all of them. The table records 84,000 or so clones, 91% of them present only once. The germline V gene has CDR1 SGHTS and CDR2 YDEGEE. The CDR3 extends over 15 amino acids. Source material: blood. The chain carries TRBV5-8 and TRBJ2-2; 9 bases line up with TRBD1. This TCR was sampled from a man aged 45-60 years in good health. The CDR3 DNA follows: TGTGCGATCCGACAGGGGGGGTACAACACCGGGGAGCTGTTTTTT. Translation gives CAIRQGGYNTGELFF.